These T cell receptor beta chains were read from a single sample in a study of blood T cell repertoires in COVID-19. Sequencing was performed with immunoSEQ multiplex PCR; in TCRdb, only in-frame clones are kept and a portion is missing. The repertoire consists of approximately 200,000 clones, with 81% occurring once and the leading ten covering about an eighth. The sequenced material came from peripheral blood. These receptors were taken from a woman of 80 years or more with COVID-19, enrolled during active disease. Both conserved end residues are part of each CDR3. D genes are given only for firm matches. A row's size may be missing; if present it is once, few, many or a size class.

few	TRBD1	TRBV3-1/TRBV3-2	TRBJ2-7	TGTGCCAGCAGCCAAGATTGGACAGGTCAGCAGTACTTC	CASSQDWTGQQYF
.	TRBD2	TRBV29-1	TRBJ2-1	TGCAGCGTTTTAGCGGGACGCTCCAATGAGCAGTTCTTC	CSVLAGRSNEQFF
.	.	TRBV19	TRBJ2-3	TGTGCCAGTAGTCCCCAGACGAGGAATACGCAGTATTTT	CASSPQTRNTQYF
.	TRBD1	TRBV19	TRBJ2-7	TGTGCCAGTAGTGGACAGGGCCGGAACGAGCAGTACTTC	CASSGQGRNEQYF
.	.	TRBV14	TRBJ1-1	TGTGCCAGCAGCCAAGATCCCCTTGGCGGCCTGAACACTGAAGCTTTCTTT	CASSQDPLGGLNTEAFF
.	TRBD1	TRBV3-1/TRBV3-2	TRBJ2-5	TGTGCCAGCAGCCCCGGACAGGTCCAAGAGACCCAGTACTTC	CASSPGQVQETQYF
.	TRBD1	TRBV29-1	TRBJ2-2	TGCAGCGTGGGGACAGGGAACACCGGGGAGCTGTTTTTT	CSVGTGNTGELFF
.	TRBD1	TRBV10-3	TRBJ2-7	TGTGCCATCGGACAGGGGGCATCCTACGAGCAGTACTTC	CAIGQGASYEQYF
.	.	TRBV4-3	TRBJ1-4	TGCGCCAGCAGCCAGGGGGGGCGCGAGGAAAAACTGTTTTTT	CASSQGGREEKLFF
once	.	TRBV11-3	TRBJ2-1	TGTGCCAGCAGCTTAGGCGGTTACAATGAGCAGTTCTTC	CASSLGGYNEQFF
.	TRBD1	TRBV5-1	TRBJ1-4	TGCGCCAGCAGCGATGAACAGGGGGCGAGAGAAAAACTGTTTTTT	CASSDEQGAREKLFF
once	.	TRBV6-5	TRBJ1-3	TGTGCCAGCAGTTACTCGACACCGTGGATAGGTGACACCATATATTTT	CASSYSTPWIGDTIYF
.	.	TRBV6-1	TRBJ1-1	TGTGCCAGCAGTGACTGGGACGGGTGGGAGGGGTTGAACACTGAAGCTTTCTTT	CASSDWDGWEGLNTEAFF
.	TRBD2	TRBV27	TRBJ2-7	TGTGCCAGCAGTCTGCTAGCGGGAGCCTACGAGCAGTACTTC	CASSLLAGAYEQYF
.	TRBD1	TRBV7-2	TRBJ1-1	TGTGCCAGCAGCTTTGGGACAGGAGTCAACACTGAAGCTTTCTTT	CASSFGTGVNTEAFF
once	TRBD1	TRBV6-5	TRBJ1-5	TGTGCCAGCATGGAGACAGGGAATCAGCCCCAGCATTTT	CASMETGNQPQHF
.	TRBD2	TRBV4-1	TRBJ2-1	TGCGCCAGCAGCCACCCGGGGGGGAAATTAAATGAGCAGTTCTTC	CASSHPGGKLNEQFF
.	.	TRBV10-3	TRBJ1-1	TGTGCCATCAGTGACAGGAACACTGAAGCTTTCTTT	CAISDRNTEAFF
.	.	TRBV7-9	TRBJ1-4	TGTGCCAGCAGCTCCCCTCTGGGCGGGGCTGGTGAAAAACTGTTTTTT	CASSSPLGGAGEKLFF
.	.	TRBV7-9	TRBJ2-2	TGTGCCAGCAGTCCCCCCGGGACCGGGGAGCTGTTTTTT	CASSPPGTGELFF
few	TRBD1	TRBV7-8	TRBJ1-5	TGTGCCAGCAGCAGGGGGCAGGGTCAGCCCCAGCATTTT	CASSRGQGQPQHF
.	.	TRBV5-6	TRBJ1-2	TGTGCCAGCAGCCCAGGGAACTATGGCTACACCTTC	CASSPGNYGYTF
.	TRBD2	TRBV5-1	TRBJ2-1	TGCGCCAGCGCACTAGCGGGGGACGGTGATGAGCAGTTCTTC	CASALAGDGDEQFF
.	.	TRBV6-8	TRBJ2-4	TGTGCCAGCAGTGAGCAGGGTGGGCTCGCCAAAAACATTCAGTACTTC	CASSEQGGLAKNIQYF
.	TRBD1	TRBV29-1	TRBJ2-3	TGCAGCGTTGCCCGGACAGGGGCCGTAACGCAGTATTTT	CSVARTGAVTQYF
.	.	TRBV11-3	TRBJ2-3	TGTGCCAGCAGCTTATCAGCGGTAACAGATACGCAGTATTTT	CASSLSAVTDTQYF
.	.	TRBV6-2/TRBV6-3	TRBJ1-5	TGTGCCAGCAGTAACCTCGGGGGGGGTCAGCCCCAGCATTTT	CASSNLGGGQPQHF
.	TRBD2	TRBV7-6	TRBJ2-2	TGTGCCAGCAGCGGAGGACTAGCGGGAGTTCGGACCGGGGAGCTGTTTTTT	CASSGGLAGVRTGELFF
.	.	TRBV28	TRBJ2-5	TGTGCCAGCAGTTTTTCGTCCCGAGAGACCCAGTACTTC	CASSFSSRETQYF
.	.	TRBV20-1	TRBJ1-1	TGCAGTGCTAGTAATAGGGGGACTGAAGCTTTCTTT	CSASNRGTEAFF
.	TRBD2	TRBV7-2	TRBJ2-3	TGTGCCAGCAGCTTACGCGGGGGGGCCAACACAGATACGCAGTATTTT	CASSLRGGANTDTQYF
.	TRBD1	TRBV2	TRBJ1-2	TGTGCCAGCAGTGAATACCAGGGGGCAGATGGCTACACCTTC	CASSEYQGADGYTF
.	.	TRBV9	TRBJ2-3	TGTGCCAGCAGTCAGGGAGATACGCAGTATTTT	CASSQGDTQYF
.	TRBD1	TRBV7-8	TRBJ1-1	TGTGCCAGCAGCTTAACAGGGGGGACCGAAGCTTTCTTT	CASSLTGGTEAFF
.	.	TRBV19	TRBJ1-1	TGTGCCAGTAGTATGGCCGTAGACAGGTTGAACACTGAAGCTTTCTTT	CASSMAVDRLNTEAFF